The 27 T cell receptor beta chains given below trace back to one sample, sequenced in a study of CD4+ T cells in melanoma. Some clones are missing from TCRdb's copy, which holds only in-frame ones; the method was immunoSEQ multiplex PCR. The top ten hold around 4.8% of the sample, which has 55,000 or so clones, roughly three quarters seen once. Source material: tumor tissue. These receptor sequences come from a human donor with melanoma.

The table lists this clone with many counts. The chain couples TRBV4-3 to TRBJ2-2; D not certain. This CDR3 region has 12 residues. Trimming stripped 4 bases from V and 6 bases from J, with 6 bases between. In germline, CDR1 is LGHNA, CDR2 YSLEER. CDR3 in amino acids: CASSLGPGELFF. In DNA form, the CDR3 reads TGCGCCAGCAGCCTAGGTCCCGGGGAGCTGTTTTTT.

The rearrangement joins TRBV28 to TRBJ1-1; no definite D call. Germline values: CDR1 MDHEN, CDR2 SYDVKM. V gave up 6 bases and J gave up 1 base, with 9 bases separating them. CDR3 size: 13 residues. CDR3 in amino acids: CASSYNGNTEAFF. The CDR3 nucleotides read TGTGCCAGCAGCTACAATGGGAACACTGAAGCTTTCTTT.

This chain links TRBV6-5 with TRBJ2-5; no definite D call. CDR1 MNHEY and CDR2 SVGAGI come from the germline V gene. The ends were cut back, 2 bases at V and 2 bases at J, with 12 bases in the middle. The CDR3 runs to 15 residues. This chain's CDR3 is CASSYGGTWQETQYF. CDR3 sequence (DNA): TGTGCCAGCAGTTACGGTGGCACTTGGCAAGAGACCCAGTACTTC.

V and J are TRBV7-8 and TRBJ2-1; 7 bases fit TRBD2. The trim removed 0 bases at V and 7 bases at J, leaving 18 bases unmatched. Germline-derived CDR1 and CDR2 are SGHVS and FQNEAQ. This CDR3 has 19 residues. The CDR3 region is CASSLAGGVAGRRLNEQFF. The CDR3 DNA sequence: TGTGCCAGCAGCTTAGCAGGCGGAGTAGCGGGCCGACGGCTAAATGAGCAGTTCTTC.

CDR3 in amino acids: CASTDRDPNSPLHF. For the CDR3, the DNA is TGTGCCAGTACCGACAGGGACCCTAATTCACCCCTCCACTTT. J is TRBJ1-6 and V is TRBV6-6; 7 bases fit TRBD1. With 9 bases clipped from V and 6 bases from J, the junction kept 8 bases outside the gene matches. Germline V gene data show CDR1 as MNHNY and CDR2 as SVGAGI (reference sequence). This CDR3 comprises 14 residues.

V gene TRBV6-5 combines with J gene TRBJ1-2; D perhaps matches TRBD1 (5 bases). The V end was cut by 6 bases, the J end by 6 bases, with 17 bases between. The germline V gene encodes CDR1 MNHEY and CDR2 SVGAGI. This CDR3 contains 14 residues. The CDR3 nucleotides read TGTGCCAGCAGACCCGGGGGAGACTGGCATGGCTACACCTTC. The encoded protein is CASRPGGDWHGYTF.

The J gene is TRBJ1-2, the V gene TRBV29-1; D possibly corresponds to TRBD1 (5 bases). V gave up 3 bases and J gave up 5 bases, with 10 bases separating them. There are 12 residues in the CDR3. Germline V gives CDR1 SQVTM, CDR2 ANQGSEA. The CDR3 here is CSVDQGSYGYTF. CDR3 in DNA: TGCAGCGTTGACCAGGGATCTTATGGCTACACCTTC.

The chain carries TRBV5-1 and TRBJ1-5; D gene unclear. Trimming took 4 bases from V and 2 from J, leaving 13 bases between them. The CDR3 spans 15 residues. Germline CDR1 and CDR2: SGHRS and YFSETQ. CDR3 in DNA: TGCGCCAGCAGCCCATGGACGGGTGGCAATCAGCCCCAGCATTTT. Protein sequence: CASSPWTGGNQPQHF.

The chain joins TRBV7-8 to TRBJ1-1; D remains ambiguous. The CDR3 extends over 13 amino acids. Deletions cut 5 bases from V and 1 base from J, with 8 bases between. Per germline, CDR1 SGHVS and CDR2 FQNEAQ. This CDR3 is CASSLTANTEAFF. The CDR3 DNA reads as TGTGCCAGCAGCCTCACAGCGAACACTGAAGCTTTCTTT.

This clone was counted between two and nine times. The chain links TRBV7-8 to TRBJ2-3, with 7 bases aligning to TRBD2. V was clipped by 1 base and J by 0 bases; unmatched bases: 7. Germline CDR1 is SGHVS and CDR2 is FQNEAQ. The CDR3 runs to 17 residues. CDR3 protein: CASSLDGGGTSTDTQYF. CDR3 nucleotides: TGTGCCAGCAGCTTAGATGGGGGGGGTACAAGCACAGATACGCAGTATTTT.

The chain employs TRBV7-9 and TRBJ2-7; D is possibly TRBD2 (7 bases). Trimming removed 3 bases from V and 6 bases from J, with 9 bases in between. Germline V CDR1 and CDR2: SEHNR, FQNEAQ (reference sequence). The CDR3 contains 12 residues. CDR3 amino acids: CASSLGGREQYF. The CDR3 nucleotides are TGTGCCAGCAGCTTGGGGGGGCGCGAGCAGTACTTC.

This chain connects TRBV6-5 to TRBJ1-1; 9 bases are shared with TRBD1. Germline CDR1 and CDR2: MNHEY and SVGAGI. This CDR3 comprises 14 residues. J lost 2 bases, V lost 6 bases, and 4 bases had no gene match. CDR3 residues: CASRKQGANTEAFF. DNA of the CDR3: TGTGCCAGCAGGAAACAGGGGGCTAACACTGAAGCTTTCTTT.

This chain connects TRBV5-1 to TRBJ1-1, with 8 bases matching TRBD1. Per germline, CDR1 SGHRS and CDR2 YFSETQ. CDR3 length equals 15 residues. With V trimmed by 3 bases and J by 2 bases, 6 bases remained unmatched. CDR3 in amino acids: CASSSGAGGNTEAFF. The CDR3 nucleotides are TGCGCCAGCAGCTCAGGTGCAGGGGGCAACACTGAAGCTTTCTTT.

In DNA, the CDR3 is TGTGCCAGCAGCTTAGTGGCGGCTACCGCAAATGAAAAACTGTTTTTT. It encodes CASSLVAATANEKLFF. This rearrangement joins TRBV11-1 to TRBJ1-4, with D unresolved. The CDR3 totals 16 residues. From germline, CDR1 is SGHAT and CDR2 FQDESV (reference sequence). Deletions cut 1 base from V and 5 bases from J, with 14 bases between.

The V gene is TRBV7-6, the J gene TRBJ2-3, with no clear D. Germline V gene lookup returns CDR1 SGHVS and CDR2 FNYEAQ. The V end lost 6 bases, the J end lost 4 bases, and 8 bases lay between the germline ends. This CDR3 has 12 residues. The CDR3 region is CASSPQADTQYF. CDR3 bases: TGTGCCAGCAGTCCGCAGGCAGATACGCAGTATTTT. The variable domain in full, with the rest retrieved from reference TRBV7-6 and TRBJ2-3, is GAGVSQSPRYKVTKRGQDVALRCDPISGHVSLYWYRQALGQGPEFLTYFNYEAQQDKSGLPNDRFSAERPEGSISTLTIQRTEQRDSAMYRCASSPQADTQYFGPGTRLTVL.

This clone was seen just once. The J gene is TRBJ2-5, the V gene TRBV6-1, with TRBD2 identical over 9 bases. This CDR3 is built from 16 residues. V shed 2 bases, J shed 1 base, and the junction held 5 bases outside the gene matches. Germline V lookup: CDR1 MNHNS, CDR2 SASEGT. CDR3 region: CASSEWGGGAQETQYF. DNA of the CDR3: TGTGCCAGCAGTGAATGGGGCGGGGGGGCCCAAGAGACCCAGTACTTC.

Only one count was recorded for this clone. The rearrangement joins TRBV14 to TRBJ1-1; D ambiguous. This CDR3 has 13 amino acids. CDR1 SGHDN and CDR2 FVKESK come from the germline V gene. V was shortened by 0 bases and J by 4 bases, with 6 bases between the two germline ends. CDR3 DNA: TGTGCCAGCAGCCAAGACTTGAGCACTGAAGCTTTCTTT. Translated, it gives CASSQDLSTEAFF.

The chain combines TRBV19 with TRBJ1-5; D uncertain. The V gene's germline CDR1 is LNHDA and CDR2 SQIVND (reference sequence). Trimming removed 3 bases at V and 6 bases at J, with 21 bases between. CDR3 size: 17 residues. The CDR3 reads CASSIGWVREGSQPQHF. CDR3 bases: TGTGCCAGTAGTATTGGGTGGGTCCGGGAAGGGAGTCAGCCCCAGCATTTT.

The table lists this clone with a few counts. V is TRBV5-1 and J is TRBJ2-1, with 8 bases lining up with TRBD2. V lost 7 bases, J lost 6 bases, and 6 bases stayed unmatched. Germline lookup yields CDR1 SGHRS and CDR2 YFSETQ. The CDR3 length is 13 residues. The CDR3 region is CASPGGPINEQFF. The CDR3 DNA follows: TGCGCCAGCCCGGGGGGGCCTATCAATGAGCAGTTCTTC.

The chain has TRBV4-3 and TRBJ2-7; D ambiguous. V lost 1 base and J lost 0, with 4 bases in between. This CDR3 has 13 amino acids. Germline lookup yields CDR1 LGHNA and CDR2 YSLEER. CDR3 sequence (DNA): TGCGCCAGCAGCCAAGGGACCTCCTACGAGCAGTACTTC. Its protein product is CASSQGTSYEQYF.

The CDR3, as DNA: TGCGCCAGCAAAGGACAGGGGAACGGGGAGCTGTTTTTT. Protein: CASKGQGNGELFF. This sequence joins TRBV10-2 and TRBJ2-2; 9 bases line up with TRBD1. Germline V CDR1 and CDR2: WSHSY, SAAADI. The ends lost 7 bases at V and 7 bases at J; junction bases unmatched: 4. CDR3 length: 13 residues.

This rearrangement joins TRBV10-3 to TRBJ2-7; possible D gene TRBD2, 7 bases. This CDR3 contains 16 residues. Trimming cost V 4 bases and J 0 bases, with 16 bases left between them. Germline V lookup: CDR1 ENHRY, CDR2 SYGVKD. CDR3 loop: CAISGLGGPDSYEQYF. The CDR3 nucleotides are TGTGCCATCAGTGGGCTGGGGGGGCCTGACTCCTACGAGCAGTACTTC.

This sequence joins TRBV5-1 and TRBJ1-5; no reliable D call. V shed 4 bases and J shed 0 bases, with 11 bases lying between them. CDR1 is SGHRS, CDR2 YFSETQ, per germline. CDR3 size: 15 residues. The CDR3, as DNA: TGCGCCAGCAGCATAGGTGAATATAGCAATCAGCCCCAGCATTTT. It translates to CASSIGEYSNQPQHF.

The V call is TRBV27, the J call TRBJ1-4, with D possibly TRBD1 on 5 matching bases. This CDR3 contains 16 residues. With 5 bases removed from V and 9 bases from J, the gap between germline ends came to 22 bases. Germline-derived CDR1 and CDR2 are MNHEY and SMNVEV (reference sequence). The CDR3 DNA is TGTGCCAGCAGTCCCGGGGCACAGCGTATCAGTCAAAAACTGTTTTTT. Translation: CASSPGAQRISQKLFF.

In DNA form, the CDR3 reads TGTGCCAGCAGTCACATACAGGGGAACTATGGCTACACCTTC. Protein product: CASSHIQGNYGYTF. The rearrangement joins TRBV7-9 to TRBJ1-2, with 7 bases lining up with TRBD1. This CDR3 is built from 14 residues. Germline lookup yields CDR1 SEHNR and CDR2 FQNEAQ (reference sequence). Trimming took 6 bases from V and 2 from J; bases not matched to a gene: 6.

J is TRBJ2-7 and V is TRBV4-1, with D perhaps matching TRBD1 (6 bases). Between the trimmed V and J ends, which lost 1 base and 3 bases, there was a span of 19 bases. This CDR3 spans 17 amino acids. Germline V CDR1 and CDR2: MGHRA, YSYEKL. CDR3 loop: CASSQVFSPGAHYEQYF. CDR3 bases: TGCGCCAGCAGCCAAGTTTTCTCCCCAGGGGCTCACTACGAGCAGTACTTC.

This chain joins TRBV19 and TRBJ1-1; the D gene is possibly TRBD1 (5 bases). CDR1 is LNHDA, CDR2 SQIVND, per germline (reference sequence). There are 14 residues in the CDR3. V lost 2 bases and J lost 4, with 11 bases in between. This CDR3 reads CASSIQGRSTEAFF. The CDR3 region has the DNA TGTGCCAGTAGTATACAGGGAAGGAGCACTGAAGCTTTCTTT.